This TCR beta chain was recovered during a study of blood T cell repertoires in COVID-19. Study information: Material from acute and convalescent COVID-19 was sourced from the United States, Italy and Spain. PBMCs, B-cell-depleted T cells, or T cells were the source of the cDNA or gDNA that made up the material.

The ends were cut back, 6 bases at V and 3 bases at J, with 8 bases in the middle. The CDR3 length is 12 residues. CDR1 is SGHAT and CDR2 is FQNNGV in the germline V gene. Per the authors' pipeline: Estimation of nucleated cell counts was performed using reference gene primer amplification. Using immunoSEQ multiplex PCR, the repertoire was profiled, and TCRdb retains in-frame clones only, with some absent. V, J and clone size are taken as reported in that table, and D and trimming were inferred from the DNA itself. The sample comprises about 53,000 clones, 85% to 95% of which are singletons, and approximately 3% rests with the top ten.

Sequences were obtained from peripheral blood. The chain is built from TRBV11-2 and TRBJ1-2; no reliable D call. The sequence came from a human donor in a cohort sampled during active COVID-19. Here the CDR3 reads CASSEGDYGYTF. CDR3 nucleotide sequence: TGTGCCAGCAGTGAGGGCGACTATGGCTACACCTTC.